This T cell receptor (beta chain) is drawn from a study of T cells after yellow fever vaccination. This clonotype was found a few times. The CDR3 runs 15 residues. Germline lookup yields CDR1 LNHNV and CDR2 YYDKDF (reference sequence). V was pared by 1 base and J by 10 bases, with 7 bases of the junction left unmatched. TCRdb fed the 5' RACE reads into MiXCR, producing one record per CDR3 protein. The sample records roughly 400,000 distinct CDR3 sequences, approximately 18% being singletons. The sample in question was PBMCs, obtained before the yellow fever booster vaccination. This chain uses TRBV15 with TRBJ1-6; TRBD1 aligns across 7 bases. The receptor comes from a man between 18 and 35 years old who received the YFV17D yellow fever vaccine. The CDR3 spells CATSRVGQASSPLHF. The CDR3 region has the DNA TGTGCCACCAGCAGAGTCGGACAGGCCTCCTCACCCCTCCACTTT.